This T cell receptor beta chain was sequenced in a study of regulatory T cells in long-lasting Graves disease. Whole-study findings and limits: Researchers examined only peripheral blood and not thyroid tissue.

CDR3-region Arm-PCR and iRepertoire HTBI primers produced the TCR beta libraries. TCRdb redid the calling of the multiplex PCR reads with MiXCR, one entry per CDR3 protein. The sample yields 400,000 to 500,000 distinct CDR3 sequences, approximately 14% seen once. Deletions cut 0 bases from V and 4 bases from J, with 13 bases between. The CDR3 covers 15 residues. In germline, CDR1 is SGDLS, CDR2 YYNGEE. In its sample, this clonotype was seen a few times. The antigen is unknown. Noted time point: newly diagnosed GD, antithyroid drugs for less than 3 months. Isolated PBMC RNA provided the starting material for the TCR library. These data also formed part of another study, on T cells in Graves' hyperthyroidism and ophthalmopathy. That work contributes: The model foresaw ophthalmopathy a median around 6 months prior to onset.

The source of this sequence is a woman in her fifties or sixties with Graves disease. Sequencing used peripheral blood mononuclear cells (PBMCs), obtained at new diagnosis, from a patient treated with antithyroid drugs. V and J are TRBV9 and TRBJ2-5, with D tentatively TRBD2 (6 bases). CDR3 residues: CASSVAAGWRETQYF. DNA for the CDR3: TGTGCCAGCAGCGTAGCAGCGGGCTGGCGAGAGACCCAGTACTTC.